This is a list of T cell receptor beta chains from one sample in a study of control samples from healthy donors and cancer patients. TCRdb's copy holds only in-frame clones and misses some; the assay was immunoSEQ multiplex PCR. This table holds roughly 150,000 clones, around 88% found once. Sequenced material: blood. The receptors derive from a man younger than 30 in good health. CDR3s include the opening cysteine and the closing phenylalanine or tryptophan. The D gene is left open where the match is weak. Rows give clone size only sometimes, using once, few, many, or a class for an expanded clone.

TRBJ1-1 | - | TRBV15 | - | CATSRGTGRRNTEAFF | TGTGCCACCAGCAGAGGTACGGGACGGAGGAACACTGAAGCTTTCTTT
TRBJ2-3 | - | TRBV11-2 | TRBD2 | CASSSSGGRDTQYF | TGTGCCAGCAGCTCTAGCGGGGGGAGAGATACGCAGTATTTT
TRBJ2-2 | - | TRBV4-1 | - | CASSQDGGRGRTGELFF | TGCGCCAGCAGCCAAGATGGGGGCCGGGGCAGGACCGGGGAGCTGTTTTTT
TRBJ2-3 | - | TRBV19 | - | CASSIYGGQSTDTQYF | TGTGCCAGTAGTATATATGGGGGGCAAAGCACAGATACGCAGTATTTT
TRBJ2-3 | - | TRBV2 | TRBD2 | CASKLAGTDTQYF | TGTGCCAGCAAACTAGCGGGGACGGATACGCAGTATTTT
TRBJ1-3 | - | TRBV7-8 | - | CASSPREGLVLYF | TGTGCCAGCAGCCCGAGAGAAGGCCTTGTTTTATATTTT
TRBJ1-2 | once | TRBV5-4 | - | CASSIPTASYGYTF | TGTGCCAGCAGCATCCCGACAGCATCATATGGCTACACCTTC
TRBJ1-5 | - | TRBV19 | - | CASSIGPDLRGQPQHF | TGTGCCAGTAGTATAGGGCCAGACCTACGCGGTCAGCCCCAGCATTTT
TRBJ2-7 | - | TRBV14 | TRBD1 | CASSPGQLFYEQYF | TGTGCCAGCAGCCCGGGACAGCTATTCTACGAGCAGTACTTC
TRBJ2-2 | - | TRBV15 | - | CATSRDYAGNTGELFF | TGTGCCACCAGCAGAGACTATGCAGGGAACACCGGGGAGCTGTTTTTT
TRBJ1-1 | once | TRBV18 | - | CASSPLSVTEAFF | TGTGCCAGCTCACCCCTTAGTGTGACGGAAGCTTTCTTT
TRBJ1-5 | few | TRBV4-2 | - | CASSQDGANNQPQHF | TGTGCCAGCAGCCAAGATGGGGCCAACAATCAGCCCCAGCATTTT
TRBJ2-7 | - | TRBV4-1 | TRBD1 | CASSPTGQGTEQYF | TGCGCCAGCAGCCCGACGGGACAGGGGACAGAGCAGTACTTC
TRBJ2-1 | - | TRBV4-3 | TRBD1 | CASSQATGQGARNEQFF | TGCGCCAGCAGCCAGGCCACTGGGCAGGGGGCGCGAAATGAGCAGTTCTTC
TRBJ2-3 | - | TRBV4-3 | - | CASSQPTGGGWGTDTQYF | TGCGCCAGCAGCCAACCTACAGGCGGGGGCTGGGGCACAGATACGCAGTATTTT
TRBJ1-1 | - | TRBV2 | TRBD1 | CAGTQGRPEAFF | TGTGCCGGTACACAGGGGAGGCCCGAAGCTTTCTTT
TRBJ1-4 | - | TRBV12-2 | - | CASRLAGRLNEKLFF | TGTGCAAGTCGCTTAGCGGGACGGCTGAATGAAAAACTGTTTTTT
TRBJ2-4 | - | TRBV4-1 | TRBD2 | CASSPPTSGGVGIQYF | TGCGCCAGCAGCCCCCCGACTAGCGGGGGGGTTGGCATTCAGTACTTC
TRBJ2-7 | few | TRBV5-1 | - | CASSSGTDPYEQYF | TGCGCCAGCAGCTCCGGGACCGACCCGTACGAGCAGTACTTC
TRBJ2-1 | - | TRBV6-5 | - | CASRQKNEQFF | TGTGCCAGCAGACAAAAGAATGAGCAGTTCTTC
TRBJ2-3 | - | TRBV19 | TRBD2 | CASSNPGGGGTDTQYF | TGTGCCAGTAGTAACCCCGGCGGGGGTGGCACAGATACGCAGTATTTT
TRBJ1-4 | - | TRBV6-6 | TRBD1 | CASSYGTGERLFF | TGTGCCAGCAGTTACGGGACAGGGGAGAGGCTGTTTTTT
TRBJ1-2 | - | TRBV19 | - | CASSRSRGANYGYTF | TGTGCCAGTTCACGTTCGAGAGGGGCTAACTATGGCTACACCTTC
TRBJ2-7 | - | TRBV5-8 | - | CASSLESGAASLSYEQYF | TGTGCCAGCAGCTTGGAGTCCGGGGCCGCCAGCCTCTCCTACGAGCAGTACTTC
TRBJ2-1 | - | TRBV7-9 | TRBD2 | CASSLGPSGGYNEQFF | TGTGCCAGCAGCTTAGGTCCTAGCGGGGGATACAATGAGCAGTTCTTC
TRBJ1-3 | - | TRBV18 | TRBD1 | CASSSPTGGPGNTIYF | TGTGCCAGCTCAAGCCCAACAGGGGGCCCTGGAAACACCATATATTTT
TRBJ2-3 | - | TRBV5-1 | - | CASSTGPGGTQYF | TGCGCCAGCAGCACCGGACCGGGCGGTACGCAGTATTTT
TRBJ1-1 | - | TRBV12-3/TRBV12-4 | - | CASAIWGPEAFF | TGTGCCAGCGCTATTTGGGGGCCTGAAGCTTTCTTT
TRBJ2-7 | - | TRBV28 | TRBD1 | CASRIRDRAHEQYF | TGTGCCAGCAGGATCCGGGACAGGGCCCACGAGCAGTACTTC
TRBJ1-6 | - | TRBV2 | - | CASILGAQGGYSPLHF | TGTGCCAGCATATTAGGTGCACAGGGTGGGTATTCACCCCTCCACTTT
TRBJ1-2 | - | TRBV6-6 | - | CASSSRENYGYTF | TGTGCCAGCAGTTCTCGAGAGAACTATGGCTACACCTTC
TRBJ1-4 | - | TRBV28 | - | CASSFQNEKLFF | TGTGCCAGCAGTTTCCAGAATGAAAAACTGTTTTTT
TRBJ2-7 | few | TRBV9 | - | CASSAHRVTREQYF | TGTGCCAGCAGCGCCCACAGGGTGACGCGCGAGCAGTACTTC
TRBJ1-2 | - | TRBV30 | - | CAWTLGASLTGYGYTF | TGTGCCTGGACCTTGGGGGCCAGCCTGACAGGCTATGGCTACACCTTC
TRBJ1-1 | - | TRBV30 | - | CAWSVRGGLTEAFF | TGTGCCTGGAGTGTACGAGGGGGGCTCACTGAAGCTTTCTTT
TRBJ1-1 | - | TRBV5-1 | - | CASSLKTGNTEAFF | TGCGCCAGCAGCTTGAAAACAGGGAACACTGAAGCTTTCTTT
TRBJ2-2 | - | TRBV4-2 | - | CASSLDGGRDGELFF | TGTGCCAGCAGCCTAGACGGGGGGCGGGACGGGGAGCTGTTTTTT
TRBJ2-1 | - | TRBV19 | TRBD1 | CASSMRGQGGVASNEQFF | TGTGCCAGTAGTATGCGAGGACAGGGTGGGGTAGCCTCCAATGAGCAGTTCTTC
TRBJ1-1 | - | TRBV30 | TRBD1 | CAWSRQGVVNTEAFF | TGTGCCTGGAGTAGGCAGGGGGTAGTGAACACTGAAGCTTTCTTT